These T cell receptor beta chains were read from a single sample in a study of OX40 agonist ivuxolimab in advanced cancers. Some clones are missing from TCRdb's copy, which holds only in-frame ones; the method was immunoSEQ multiplex PCR. The table has some 54,000 clones, less than 90% seen once; the top ten hold 13% to 15%. Sample: CD4+ or CD8+ T cells sorted from blood, taken in a trial of the OX40 agonist ivuxolimab. The source is an adult with an advanced solid tumor such as melanoma, head and neck, liver or kidney cancer. CDR3s include the opening cysteine and the closing phenylalanine or tryptophan. Each record gives: J gene, V gene, clone size, D gene, CDR3 DNA, CDR3 protein. D genes are given only for firm matches. Clone size is shown for a subset of rows, as once, few, many or a class of expanded clone.

j_gene: TRBJ2-7; v_gene: TRBV5-6; abundance: .; d_gene: TRBD1; CDR3nt: TGTGCCAGCACCCTGGGGACAGGGAGTAACTACGAGCAGTACTTC; CDR3aa: CASTLGTGSNYEQYF
j_gene: TRBJ2-1; v_gene: TRBV13; abundance: .; d_gene: .; CDR3nt: TGTGCCAGCAGCTTACGGTCGGAGAACTACAATGAGCAGTTCTTC; CDR3aa: CASSLRSENYNEQFF
j_gene: TRBJ2-1; v_gene: TRBV7-7; abundance: few; d_gene: TRBD1; CDR3nt: TGTGCTAGCAGCTTAGCGCAGGACAGGGGGTACAATGAGCAGTTCTTC; CDR3aa: CASSLAQDRGYNEQFF
j_gene: TRBJ2-7; v_gene: TRBV5-6; abundance: .; d_gene: .; CDR3nt: TGTGCCAGCAGGAGAATGACAGGAACCTACGAGCAGTACTTC; CDR3aa: CASRRMTGTYEQYF
j_gene: TRBJ2-7; v_gene: TRBV4-1; abundance: .; d_gene: TRBD1; CDR3nt: TGCGCCAGCAGCCACGAAACAGGGGACGAGCAGTACTTC; CDR3aa: CASSHETGDEQYF
j_gene: TRBJ2-7; v_gene: TRBV29-1; abundance: .; d_gene: TRBD1; CDR3nt: TGCAGCGTTAAGGACAGGGGAATTGCCTACGAGCAGTACTTC; CDR3aa: CSVKDRGIAYEQYF
j_gene: TRBJ1-5; v_gene: TRBV30; abundance: .; d_gene: .; CDR3nt: TGTGCCTGGAGCTCGGGTTTGGGCAATCAGCCCCAGCATTTT; CDR3aa: CAWSSGLGNQPQHF
j_gene: TRBJ1-1; v_gene: TRBV9; abundance: .; d_gene: TRBD1; CDR3nt: TGTGCCAGCTCCCGGGACAGGGACCTCAACACTGAAGCTTTCTTT; CDR3aa: CASSRDRDLNTEAFF
j_gene: TRBJ1-2; v_gene: TRBV10-3; abundance: once; d_gene: TRBD1; CDR3nt: TGTGCCATCGGGACAGCCGAACAGGGCTATGGCTACACCTTC; CDR3aa: CAIGTAEQGYGYTF
j_gene: TRBJ2-6; v_gene: TRBV15; abundance: .; d_gene: .; CDR3nt: TGTGCCACCAGCGGAGGGACCTCTGGGGCCAACGTCCTGACTTTC; CDR3aa: CATSGGTSGANVLTF
j_gene: TRBJ2-2; v_gene: TRBV9; abundance: .; d_gene: TRBD2; CDR3nt: TGTGCCAGCAGCCTCGAGCGGGGGTACACCGGGGAGCTGTTTTTT; CDR3aa: CASSLERGYTGELFF
j_gene: TRBJ1-1; v_gene: TRBV7-2; abundance: .; d_gene: .; CDR3nt: TGTGCCAGCAGCCAAAAGGGGGGGAACACTGAAGCTTTCTTT; CDR3aa: CASSQKGGNTEAFF
j_gene: TRBJ1-6; v_gene: TRBV9; abundance: .; d_gene: .; CDR3nt: TGTGCCAGCAGCGATACCGGGACATCCCTTTCACCCCTCCACTTT; CDR3aa: CASSDTGTSLSPLHF
j_gene: TRBJ2-1; v_gene: TRBV27; abundance: .; d_gene: TRBD2; CDR3nt: TGTGCCAGCAGTTTGAGACTAGCGGGGGGACACAAGCAGTTCTTC; CDR3aa: CASSLRLAGGHKQFF
j_gene: TRBJ2-5; v_gene: TRBV27; abundance: .; d_gene: .; CDR3nt: TGTGCCAGCAGTTTAATAAGCGGAACACAAGAGACCCAGTACTTC; CDR3aa: CASSLISGTQETQYF
j_gene: TRBJ2-7; v_gene: TRBV4-2; abundance: .; d_gene: .; CDR3nt: TGTGCCAGCAGCCCCACGGGACTGCCTCACGAGCAGTACTTC; CDR3aa: CASSPTGLPHEQYF
j_gene: TRBJ2-7; v_gene: TRBV19; abundance: .; d_gene: .; CDR3nt: TGTGCCAGTAGTATAGATAGCAGCTACGAGCAGTACTTC; CDR3aa: CASSIDSSYEQYF
j_gene: TRBJ1-1; v_gene: TRBV4-1; abundance: .; d_gene: .; CDR3nt: TGCGCCAGCAGCCAAGATGGCACTGAAGCTTTCTTT; CDR3aa: CASSQDGTEAFF
j_gene: TRBJ1-1; v_gene: TRBV11-2; abundance: .; d_gene: .; CDR3nt: TGTGCCAGCAGCCCCGCTGCTAACACTGAAGCTTTCTTT; CDR3aa: CASSPAANTEAFF
j_gene: TRBJ1-2; v_gene: TRBV1; abundance: .; d_gene: .; CDR3nt: TGCACCAGCAGCCTCACCGGGACAGCTAATTATGGCTACACCTTC; CDR3aa: CTSSLTGTANYGYTF
j_gene: TRBJ1-3; v_gene: TRBV2; abundance: .; d_gene: .; CDR3nt: TGTGCCAGCACCGGCGGGACTGACGGAAACACCATATATTTT; CDR3aa: CASTGGTDGNTIYF
j_gene: TRBJ1-2; v_gene: TRBV7-9; abundance: once; d_gene: .; CDR3nt: TGTGCCAGCAGCTTAGGGGATGACTATGGCTACACCTTC; CDR3aa: CASSLGDDYGYTF
j_gene: TRBJ2-7; v_gene: TRBV27; abundance: once; d_gene: TRBD1; CDR3nt: TGTGCCAGCAGCCTGCCGGGACAGGGAATCTACGAGCAGTACTTC; CDR3aa: CASSLPGQGIYEQYF
j_gene: TRBJ2-3; v_gene: TRBV4-1; abundance: .; d_gene: .; CDR3nt: TGCGCCAGCAGCCAAGTACACCCAAGCACAGATACGCAGTATTTT; CDR3aa: CASSQVHPSTDTQYF
j_gene: TRBJ2-5; v_gene: TRBV18; abundance: .; d_gene: TRBD2; CDR3nt: TGTGCCAGCTCACCACCGAGACTAGCGGGGGATGAGACCCAGTACTTC; CDR3aa: CASSPPRLAGDETQYF
j_gene: TRBJ1-1; v_gene: TRBV30; abundance: .; d_gene: .; CDR3nt: TGTGCCTGGAGTGTTTGGAACACTGAAGCTTTCTTT; CDR3aa: CAWSVWNTEAFF
j_gene: TRBJ2-1; v_gene: TRBV10-1; abundance: .; d_gene: .; CDR3nt: TGCGCCAGCAGTGAGGAGATGGGGGGAAATGAGCAGTTCTTC; CDR3aa: CASSEEMGGNEQFF
j_gene: TRBJ2-7; v_gene: TRBV27; abundance: .; d_gene: TRBD1; CDR3nt: TGTGCCAGCAGTCTTACAGGGGTCTACGAGCAGTACTTC; CDR3aa: CASSLTGVYEQYF
j_gene: TRBJ1-1; v_gene: TRBV13; abundance: .; d_gene: .; CDR3nt: TGTGCCAGCAGCGATGGACGGAGCCTAGAAGCTTTCTTT; CDR3aa: CASSDGRSLEAFF
j_gene: TRBJ1-1; v_gene: TRBV4-1; abundance: .; d_gene: TRBD1; CDR3nt: TGCGCCAGCAGCCAAGATCTACCGGGACAGGGGCCTAGGACGACTGAAGCTTTCTTT; CDR3aa: CASSQDLPGQGPRTTEAFF
j_gene: TRBJ2-7; v_gene: TRBV29-1; abundance: .; d_gene: .; CDR3nt: TGCAGCGTTGAGACGTCCTACGAGCAGTACTTC; CDR3aa: CSVETSYEQYF
j_gene: TRBJ2-1; v_gene: TRBV2; abundance: .; d_gene: .; CDR3nt: TGTGCCAGCAGTGAAGGTCTCGCCTCCTACAATGAGCAGTTCTTC; CDR3aa: CASSEGLASYNEQFF
j_gene: TRBJ2-7; v_gene: TRBV5-1; abundance: once; d_gene: TRBD1; CDR3nt: TGCGCCAGCAGCTGGGGACAGGGGGAAAACGAGCAGTACTTC; CDR3aa: CASSWGQGENEQYF
j_gene: TRBJ1-1; v_gene: TRBV19; abundance: .; d_gene: .; CDR3nt: TGTGCCAGTAGTATATCAGGGAACACTGAAGCTTTCTTT; CDR3aa: CASSISGNTEAFF
j_gene: TRBJ2-3; v_gene: TRBV5-6; abundance: .; d_gene: .; CDR3nt: TGTGCCAGCAGCTTGGTTGCAGATACGCAGTATTTT; CDR3aa: CASSLVADTQYF
j_gene: TRBJ1-2; v_gene: TRBV4-1; abundance: .; d_gene: .; CDR3nt: TGCGCCAGCAGCCAAGAGTCAGGGAACTATGGCTACACCTTC; CDR3aa: CASSQESGNYGYTF
j_gene: TRBJ2-7; v_gene: TRBV7-2; abundance: .; d_gene: .; CDR3nt: TGTGCCAGCAGCTTAGATAAATTATCACGCTCCTACGAGCAGTACTTC; CDR3aa: CASSLDKLSRSYEQYF
j_gene: TRBJ1-2; v_gene: TRBV6-1; abundance: .; d_gene: .; CDR3nt: TGTGCCAGCAGTGAATTCGGCAGTGAGGCCTACTATGGCTACACCTTC; CDR3aa: CASSEFGSEAYYGYTF
j_gene: TRBJ1-5; v_gene: TRBV10-3; abundance: few; d_gene: TRBD1; CDR3nt: TGTGCCATCAGTGAGTCGGGTTGGCAGGGGGGTCAGCCCCAGCATTTT; CDR3aa: CAISESGWQGGQPQHF
j_gene: TRBJ2-3; v_gene: TRBV5-1; abundance: .; d_gene: TRBD2; CDR3nt: TGCGCCAGCAGCTTATGGGAGCGGGGATACACAGATACGCAGTATTTT; CDR3aa: CASSLWERGYTDTQYF
j_gene: TRBJ1-2; v_gene: TRBV6-6; abundance: .; d_gene: .; CDR3nt: TGTGCCAGCAATTATAACGAAGGGAATAGTGTAGACGGCTACACCTTC; CDR3aa: CASNYNEGNSVDGYTF